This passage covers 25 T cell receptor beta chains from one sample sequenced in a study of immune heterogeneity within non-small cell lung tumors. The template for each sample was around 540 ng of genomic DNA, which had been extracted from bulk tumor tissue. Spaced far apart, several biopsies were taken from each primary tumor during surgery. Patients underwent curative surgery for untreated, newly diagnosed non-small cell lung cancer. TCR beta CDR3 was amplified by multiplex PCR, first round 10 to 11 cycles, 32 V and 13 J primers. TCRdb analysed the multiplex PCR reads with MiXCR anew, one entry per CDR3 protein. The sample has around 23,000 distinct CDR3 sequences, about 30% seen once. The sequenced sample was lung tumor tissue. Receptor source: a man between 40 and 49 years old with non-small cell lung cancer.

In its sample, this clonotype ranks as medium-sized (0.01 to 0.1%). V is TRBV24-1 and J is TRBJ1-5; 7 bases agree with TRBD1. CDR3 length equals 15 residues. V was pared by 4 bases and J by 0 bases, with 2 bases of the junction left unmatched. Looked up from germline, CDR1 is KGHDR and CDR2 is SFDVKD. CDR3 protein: CATSENRGSNQPQHF. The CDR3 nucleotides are TGTGCCACCAGTGAAAACAGGGGTAGCAATCAGCCCCAGCATTTT.

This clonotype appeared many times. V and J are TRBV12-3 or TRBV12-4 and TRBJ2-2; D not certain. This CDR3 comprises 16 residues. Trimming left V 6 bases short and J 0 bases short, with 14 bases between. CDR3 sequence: CASSPDFGTNTGELFF. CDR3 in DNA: TGTGCCAGCAGCCCCGATTTCGGCACGAACACCGGGGAGCTGTTTTTT.

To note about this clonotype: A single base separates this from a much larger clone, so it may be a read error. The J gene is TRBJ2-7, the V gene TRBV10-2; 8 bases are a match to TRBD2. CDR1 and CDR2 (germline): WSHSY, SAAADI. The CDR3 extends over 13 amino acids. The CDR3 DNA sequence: TGCGCCACCTCGACTAGCGATAACGGCGAGCAGCACTTC. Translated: CATSTSDNGEQHF.

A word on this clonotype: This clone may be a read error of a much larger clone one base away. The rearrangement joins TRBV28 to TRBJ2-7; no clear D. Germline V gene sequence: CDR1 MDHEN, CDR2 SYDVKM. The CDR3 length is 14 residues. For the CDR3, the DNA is TGTGCCGGCAGTTTATACAGCCGCTCCTACGAGCAGTACTTC. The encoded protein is CAGSLYSRSYEQYF.

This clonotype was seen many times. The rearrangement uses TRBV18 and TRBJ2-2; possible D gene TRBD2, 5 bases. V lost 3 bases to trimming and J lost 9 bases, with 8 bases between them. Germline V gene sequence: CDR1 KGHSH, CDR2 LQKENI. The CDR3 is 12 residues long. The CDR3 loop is CASSPGDRELFF. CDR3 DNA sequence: TGTGCCAGCTCACCGGGAGATCGGGAGCTGTTTTTT.

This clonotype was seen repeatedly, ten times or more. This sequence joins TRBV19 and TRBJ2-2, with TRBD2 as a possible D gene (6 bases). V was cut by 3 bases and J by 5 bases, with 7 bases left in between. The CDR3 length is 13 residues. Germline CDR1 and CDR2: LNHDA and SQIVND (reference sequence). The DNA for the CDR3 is TGTGCCAGTAGTATTGCGGGAACCGGGGAGCTGTTTTTT. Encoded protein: CASSIAGTGELFF. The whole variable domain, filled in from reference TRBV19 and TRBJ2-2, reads DGGITQSPKYLFRKEGQNVTLSCEQNLNHDAMYWYRQDPGQGLRLIYYSQIVNDFQKGDIAEGYSVSREKKESFPLTVTSAQKNPTAFYLCASSIAGTGELFFGEGSRLTVL.

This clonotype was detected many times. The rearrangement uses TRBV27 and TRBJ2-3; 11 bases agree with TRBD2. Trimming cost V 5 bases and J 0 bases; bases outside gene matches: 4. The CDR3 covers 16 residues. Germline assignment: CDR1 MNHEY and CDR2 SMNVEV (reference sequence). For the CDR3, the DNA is TGTGCCAGCAGTCCGGGACTAGCGGAAAGCACAGATACGCAGTATTTT. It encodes CASSPGLAESTDTQYF.

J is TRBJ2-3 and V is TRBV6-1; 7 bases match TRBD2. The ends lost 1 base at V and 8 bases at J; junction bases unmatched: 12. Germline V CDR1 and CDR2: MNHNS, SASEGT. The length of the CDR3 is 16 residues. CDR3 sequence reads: CASSEGAGVGAGTQYF. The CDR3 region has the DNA TGTGCCAGCAGTGAAGGGGCGGGAGTCGGGGCAGGTACGCAGTATTTT.

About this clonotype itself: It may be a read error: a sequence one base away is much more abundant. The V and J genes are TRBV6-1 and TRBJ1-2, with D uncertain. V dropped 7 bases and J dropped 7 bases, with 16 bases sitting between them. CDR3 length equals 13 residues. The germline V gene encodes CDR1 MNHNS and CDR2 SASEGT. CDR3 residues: CASTNPKGRGYTF. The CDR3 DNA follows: TGTGCCAGCACCAACCCGAAAGGGCGTGGCTACACCTTC.

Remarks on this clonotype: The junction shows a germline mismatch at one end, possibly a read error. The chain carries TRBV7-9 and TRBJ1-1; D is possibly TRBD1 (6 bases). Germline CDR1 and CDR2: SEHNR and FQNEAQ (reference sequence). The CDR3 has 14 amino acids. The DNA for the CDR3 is TGTGCCGGCAGGGGTGGACAGCTGAACACTGAAGCTTTCTTT. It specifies CAGRGGQLNTEAFF.

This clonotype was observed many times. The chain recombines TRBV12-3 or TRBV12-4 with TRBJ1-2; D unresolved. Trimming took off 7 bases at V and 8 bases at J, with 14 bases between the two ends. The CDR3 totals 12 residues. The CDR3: CASTSGNSGYTF. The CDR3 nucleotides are TGTGCCAGCACCTCAGGAAATTCGGGCTACACCTTC.

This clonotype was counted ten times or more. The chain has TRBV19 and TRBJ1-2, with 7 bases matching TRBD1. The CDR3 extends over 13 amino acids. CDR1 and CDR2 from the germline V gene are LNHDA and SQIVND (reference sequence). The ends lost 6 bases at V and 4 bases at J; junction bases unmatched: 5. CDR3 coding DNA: TGTGCCAGTAGAAAGGGGGCGGGCTATGGCTACACCTTC. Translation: CASRKGAGYGYTF.

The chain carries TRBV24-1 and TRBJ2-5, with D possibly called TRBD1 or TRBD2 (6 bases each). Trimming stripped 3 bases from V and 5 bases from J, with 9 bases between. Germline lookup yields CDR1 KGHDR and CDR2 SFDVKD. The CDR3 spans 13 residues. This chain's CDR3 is CATSDGGRETQYF. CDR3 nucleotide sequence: TGTGCCACCAGTGATGGGGGGCGCGAGACCCAGTACTTC.

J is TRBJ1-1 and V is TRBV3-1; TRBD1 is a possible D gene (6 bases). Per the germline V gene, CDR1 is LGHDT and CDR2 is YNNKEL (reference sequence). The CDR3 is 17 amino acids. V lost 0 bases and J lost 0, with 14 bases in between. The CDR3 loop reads CASSQDTRGYMNTEAFF. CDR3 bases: TGTGCCAGCAGCCAAGATACGAGGGGGTACATGAACACTGAAGCTTTCTTT. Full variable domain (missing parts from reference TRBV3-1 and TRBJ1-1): DTAVSQTPKYLVTQMGNDKSIKCEQNLGHDTMYWYKQDSKKFLKIMFSYNNKELIINETVPNRFSPKSPDKAHLNLHINSLELGDSAVYFCASSQDTRGYMNTEAFFGQGTRLTVV.

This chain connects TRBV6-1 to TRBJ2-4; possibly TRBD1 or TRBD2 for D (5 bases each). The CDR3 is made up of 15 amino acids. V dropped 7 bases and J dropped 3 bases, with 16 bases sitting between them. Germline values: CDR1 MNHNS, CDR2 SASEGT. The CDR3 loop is CASTTSGAGKNIQYF. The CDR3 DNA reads TGTGCCAGCACTACCTCTGGGGCGGGCAAAAACATTCAGTACTTC.

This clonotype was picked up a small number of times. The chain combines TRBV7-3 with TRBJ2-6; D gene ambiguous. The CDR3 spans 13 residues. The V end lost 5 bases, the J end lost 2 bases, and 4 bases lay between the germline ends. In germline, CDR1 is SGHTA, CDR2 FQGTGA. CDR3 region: CASSPPGANVLTF. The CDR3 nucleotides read TGTGCCAGCAGCCCTCCTGGGGCCAACGTCCTGACTTTC. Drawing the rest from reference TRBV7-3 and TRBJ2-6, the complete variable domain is GAGVSQTPSNKVTEKGKYVELRCDPISGHTALYWYRQSLGQGPEFLIYFQGTGAADDSGLPNDRFFAVRPEGSVSTLKIQRTERGDSAVYLCASSPPGANVLTFGAGSRLTVL.

This CDR3 is CASSQENNNEQFF. CDR3 nucleotides: TGCGCCAGCAGCCAAGAGAACAACAATGAGCAGTTCTTC. The gene calls are TRBV4-3 and TRBJ2-1, with unresolved D. Germline V gene data show CDR1 as LGHNA and CDR2 as YSLEER. V was cut by 0 bases and J by 5 bases, with 5 bases left in between. The CDR3 is 13 residues long.

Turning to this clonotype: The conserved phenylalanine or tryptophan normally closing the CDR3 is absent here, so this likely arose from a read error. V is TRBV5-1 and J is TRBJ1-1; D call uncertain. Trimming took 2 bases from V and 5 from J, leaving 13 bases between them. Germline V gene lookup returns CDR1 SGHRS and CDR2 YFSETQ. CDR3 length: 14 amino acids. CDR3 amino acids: CASSLGKGRTEAFL. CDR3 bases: TGCGCCAGCAGCTTAGGAAAGGGTCGGACTGAAGCTTTCCTT.

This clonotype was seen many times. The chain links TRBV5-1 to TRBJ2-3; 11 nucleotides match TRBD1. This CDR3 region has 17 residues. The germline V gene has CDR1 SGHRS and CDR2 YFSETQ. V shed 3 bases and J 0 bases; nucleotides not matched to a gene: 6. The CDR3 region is CASSSAGTGGSTDTQYF. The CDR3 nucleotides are TGCGCCAGCAGCTCCGCGGGGACAGGGGGTAGCACAGATACGCAGTATTTT.

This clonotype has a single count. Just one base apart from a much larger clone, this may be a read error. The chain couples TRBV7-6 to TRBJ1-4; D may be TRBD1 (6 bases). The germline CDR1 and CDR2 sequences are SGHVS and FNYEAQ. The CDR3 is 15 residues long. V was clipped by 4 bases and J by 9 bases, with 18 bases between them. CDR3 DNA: TGTGCCAGCAGCTCAAACCAGGGGAGGGGACAAAAACTGTTTTTT. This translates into CASSSNQGRGQKLFF.

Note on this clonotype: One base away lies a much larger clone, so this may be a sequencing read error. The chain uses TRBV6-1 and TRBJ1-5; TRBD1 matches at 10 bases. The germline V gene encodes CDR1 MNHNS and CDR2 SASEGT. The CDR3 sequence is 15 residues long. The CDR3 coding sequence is TGTGCCAACAGTGTCCAGACAGGGGGCGCTTCGCCCCAGCATTTT. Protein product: CANSVQTGGASPQHF.

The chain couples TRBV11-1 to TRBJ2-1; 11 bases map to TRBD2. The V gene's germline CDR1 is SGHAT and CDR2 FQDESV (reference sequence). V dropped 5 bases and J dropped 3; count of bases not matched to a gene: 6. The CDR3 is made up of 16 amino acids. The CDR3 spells CASSRLAGTLYNEQFF. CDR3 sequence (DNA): TGTGCCAGCAGCCGACTAGCGGGGACCCTCTACAATGAGCAGTTCTTC.

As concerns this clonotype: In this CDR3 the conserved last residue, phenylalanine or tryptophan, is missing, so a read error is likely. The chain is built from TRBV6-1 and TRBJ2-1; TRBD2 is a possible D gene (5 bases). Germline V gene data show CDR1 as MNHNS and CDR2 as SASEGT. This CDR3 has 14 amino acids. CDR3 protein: CASSPGISQNGQFL. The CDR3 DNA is TGTGCCAGCAGCCCCGGGATTTCTCAAAATGGGCAGTTCTTA.

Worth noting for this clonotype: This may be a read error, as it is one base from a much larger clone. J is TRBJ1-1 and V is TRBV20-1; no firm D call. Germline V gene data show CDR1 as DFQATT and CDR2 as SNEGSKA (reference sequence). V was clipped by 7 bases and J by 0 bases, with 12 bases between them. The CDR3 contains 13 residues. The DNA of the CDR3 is TGCAGTGTGGCTCAGGTGTTGAACACTGAAGCTTTCTTT. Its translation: CSVAQVLNTEAFF.

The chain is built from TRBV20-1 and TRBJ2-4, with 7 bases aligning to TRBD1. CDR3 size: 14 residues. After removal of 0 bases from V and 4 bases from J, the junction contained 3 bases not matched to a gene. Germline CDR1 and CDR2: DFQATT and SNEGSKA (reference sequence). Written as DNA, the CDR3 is TGCAGTGCTAGAGAGTGGGGACAGAAAAACATTCAGTACTTC. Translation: CSAREWGQKNIQYF.